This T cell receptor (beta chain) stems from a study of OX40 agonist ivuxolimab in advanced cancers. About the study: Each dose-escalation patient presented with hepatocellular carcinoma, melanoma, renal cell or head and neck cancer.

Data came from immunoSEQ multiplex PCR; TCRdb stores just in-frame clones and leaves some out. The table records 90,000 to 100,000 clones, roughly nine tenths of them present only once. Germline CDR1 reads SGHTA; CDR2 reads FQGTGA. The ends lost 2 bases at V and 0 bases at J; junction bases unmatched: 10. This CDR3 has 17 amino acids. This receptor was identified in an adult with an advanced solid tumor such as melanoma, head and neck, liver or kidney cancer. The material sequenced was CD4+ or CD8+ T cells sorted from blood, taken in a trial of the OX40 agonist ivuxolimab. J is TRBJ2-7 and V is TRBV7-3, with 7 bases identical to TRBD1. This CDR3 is CASSLGGRGDSSYEQYF. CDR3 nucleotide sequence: TGTGCCAGCAGCTTAGGTGGGCGTGGGGACAGCTCCTACGAGCAGTACTTC.